The entry below describes one T cell receptor (beta chain). This entry is derived from a study of blood T cell repertoires in COVID-19. Turning to the study itself: Sample material is recorded as cDNA or gDNA derived from T cells, B-cell-depleted T cells, or PBMCs.

The CDR3 loop spans 13 amino acids. CDR1 is LGHDT and CDR2 is YNNKEL in the germline V gene (reference sequence). The V and J ends lost 0 bases and 3 bases respectively, with 4 bases between them. Symptom resolution, clearance, or two negative PCRs marked the recovered donors of Cohort 3. Per the study methods: Amplification of reference gene primers was used by the study to estimate nucleated cell counts. Sequencing used immunoSEQ multiplex PCR; TCRdb keeps in-frame clones, though not all of them. From that table come the V and J calls and clone size; the DNA was used to work out D and trimming. The sample includes some 350,000 clones, approximately 89% of them seen just once.

This receptor was taken from a woman aged 25-40 years who had recovered from COVID-19. Sequences were obtained from PBMCs or T cells enriched from blood (not recorded which). This rearrangement joins TRBV3-1 (or the pseudogene TRBV3-2) to TRBJ2-3; D ambiguous. The chain's CDR3 is CASSQEQTDTQYF. The DNA for the CDR3 is TGTGCCAGCAGCCAAGAGCAGACAGATACGCAGTATTTT.